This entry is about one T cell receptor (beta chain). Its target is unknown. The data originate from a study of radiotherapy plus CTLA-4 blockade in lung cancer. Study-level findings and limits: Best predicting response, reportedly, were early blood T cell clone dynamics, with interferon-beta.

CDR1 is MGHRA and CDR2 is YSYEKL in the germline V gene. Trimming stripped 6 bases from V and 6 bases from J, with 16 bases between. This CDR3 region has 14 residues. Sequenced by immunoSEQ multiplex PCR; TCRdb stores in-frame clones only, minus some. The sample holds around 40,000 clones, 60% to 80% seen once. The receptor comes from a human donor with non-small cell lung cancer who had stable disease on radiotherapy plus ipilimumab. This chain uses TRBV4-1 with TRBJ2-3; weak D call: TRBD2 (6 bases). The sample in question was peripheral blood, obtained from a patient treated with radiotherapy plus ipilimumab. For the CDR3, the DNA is TGCGCCAGCAGGAGGGGTAGCGCGGGGGATACGCAGTATTTT. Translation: CASRRGSAGDTQYF.